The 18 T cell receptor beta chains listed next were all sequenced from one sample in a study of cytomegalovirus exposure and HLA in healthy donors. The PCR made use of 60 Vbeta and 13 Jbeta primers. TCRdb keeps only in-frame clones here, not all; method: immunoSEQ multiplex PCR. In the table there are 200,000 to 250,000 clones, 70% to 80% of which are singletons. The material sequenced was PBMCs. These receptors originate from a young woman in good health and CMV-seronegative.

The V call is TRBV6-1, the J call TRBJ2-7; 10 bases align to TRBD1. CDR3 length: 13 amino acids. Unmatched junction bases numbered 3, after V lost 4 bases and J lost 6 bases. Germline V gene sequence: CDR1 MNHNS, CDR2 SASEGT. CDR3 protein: CASSVGDRGEQYF. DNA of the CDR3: TGTGCCAGCAGTGTGGGGGACAGGGGCGAGCAGTACTTC.

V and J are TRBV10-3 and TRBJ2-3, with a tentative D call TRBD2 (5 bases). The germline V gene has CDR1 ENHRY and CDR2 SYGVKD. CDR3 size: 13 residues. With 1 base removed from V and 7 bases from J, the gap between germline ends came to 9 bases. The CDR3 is CAISELRGYTQYF. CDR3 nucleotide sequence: TGTGCCATCAGTGAGTTAAGAGGGTATACGCAGTATTTT.

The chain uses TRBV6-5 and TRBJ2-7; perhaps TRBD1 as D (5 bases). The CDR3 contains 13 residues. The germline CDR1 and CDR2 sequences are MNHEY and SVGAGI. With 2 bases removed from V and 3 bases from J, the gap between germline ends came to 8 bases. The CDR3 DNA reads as TGTGCCAGCAGTTACAGACAGAGCTACGAGCAGTACTTC. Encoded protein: CASSYRQSYEQYF.

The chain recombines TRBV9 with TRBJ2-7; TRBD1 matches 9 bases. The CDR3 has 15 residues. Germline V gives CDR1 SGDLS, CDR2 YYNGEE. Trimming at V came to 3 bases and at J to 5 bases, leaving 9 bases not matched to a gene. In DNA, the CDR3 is TGTGCCAGCAGCGCAGAGTCCCGGGACAGGGACGAGCAGTACTTC. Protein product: CASSAESRDRDEQYF.

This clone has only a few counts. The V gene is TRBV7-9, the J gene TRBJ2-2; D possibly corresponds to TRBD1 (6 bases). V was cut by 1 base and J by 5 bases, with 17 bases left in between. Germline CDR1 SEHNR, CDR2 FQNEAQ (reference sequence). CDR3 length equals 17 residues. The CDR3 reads CASSLDVWGHQTGELFF. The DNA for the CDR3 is TGTGCCAGCAGCTTAGACGTTTGGGGACACCAGACCGGGGAGCTGTTTTTT.

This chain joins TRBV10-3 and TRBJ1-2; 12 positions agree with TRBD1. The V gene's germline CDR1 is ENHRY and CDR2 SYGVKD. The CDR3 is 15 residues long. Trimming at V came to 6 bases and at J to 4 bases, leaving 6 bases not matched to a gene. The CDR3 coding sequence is TGTGCCATCAGCCGGGACAGGGGGCCGAGCTATGGCTACACCTTC. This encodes CAISRDRGPSYGYTF.

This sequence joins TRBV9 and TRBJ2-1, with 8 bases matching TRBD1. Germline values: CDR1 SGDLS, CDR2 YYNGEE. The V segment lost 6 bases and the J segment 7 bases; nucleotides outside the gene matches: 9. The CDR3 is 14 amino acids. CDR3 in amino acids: CASNLGQERNEQFF. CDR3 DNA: TGTGCCAGCAACCTGGGACAGGAACGAAATGAGCAGTTCTTC.

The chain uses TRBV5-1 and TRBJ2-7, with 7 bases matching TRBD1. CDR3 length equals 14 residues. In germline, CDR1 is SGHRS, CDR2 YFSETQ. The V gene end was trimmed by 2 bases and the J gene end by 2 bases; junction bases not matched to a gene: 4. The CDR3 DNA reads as TGCGCCAGCAGCTTCGGACAGGCCACCTACGAGCAGTACTTC. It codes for CASSFGQATYEQYF.

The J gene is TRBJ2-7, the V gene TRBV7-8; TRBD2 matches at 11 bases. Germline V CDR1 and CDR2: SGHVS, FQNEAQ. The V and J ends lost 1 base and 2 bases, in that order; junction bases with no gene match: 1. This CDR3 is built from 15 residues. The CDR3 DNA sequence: TGTGCCAGCAGCTTAGTAGCGGGAGGGCCCTACGAGCAGTACTTC. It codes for CASSLVAGGPYEQYF.

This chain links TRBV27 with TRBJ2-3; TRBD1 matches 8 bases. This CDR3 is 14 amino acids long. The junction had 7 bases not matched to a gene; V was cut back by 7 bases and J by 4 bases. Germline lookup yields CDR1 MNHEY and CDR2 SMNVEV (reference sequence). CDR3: CASTRTGSADTQYF. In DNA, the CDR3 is TGTGCCAGCACCCGGACAGGGTCGGCAGATACGCAGTATTTT.

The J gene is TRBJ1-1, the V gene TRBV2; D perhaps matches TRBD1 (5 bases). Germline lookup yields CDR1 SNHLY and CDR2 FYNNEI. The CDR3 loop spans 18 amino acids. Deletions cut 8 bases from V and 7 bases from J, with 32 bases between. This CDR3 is CASLPGPLQASTVYEAFF. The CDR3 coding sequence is TGTGCCAGCCTTCCCGGTCCCCTACAGGCCTCGACAGTTTATGAAGCTTTCTTT. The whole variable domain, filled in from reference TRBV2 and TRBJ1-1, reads EPEVTQTPSHQVTQMGQEVILRCVPISNHLYFYWYRQILGQKVEFLVSFYNNEISEKSEIFDDQFSVERPDGSNFTLKIRSTKLEDSAMYFCASLPGPLQASTVYEAFFGQGTRLTVV.

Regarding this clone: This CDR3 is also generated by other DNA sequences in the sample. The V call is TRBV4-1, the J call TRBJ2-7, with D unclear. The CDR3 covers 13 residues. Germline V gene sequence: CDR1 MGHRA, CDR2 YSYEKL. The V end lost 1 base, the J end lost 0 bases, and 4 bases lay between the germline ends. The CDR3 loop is CASSQVASYEQYF. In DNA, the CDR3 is TGCGCCAGCAGCCAAGTGGCCTCCTACGAGCAGTACTTC.

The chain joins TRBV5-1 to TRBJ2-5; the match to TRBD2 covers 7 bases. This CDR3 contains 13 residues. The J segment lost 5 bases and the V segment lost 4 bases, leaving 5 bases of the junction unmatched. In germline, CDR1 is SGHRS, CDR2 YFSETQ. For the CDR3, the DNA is TGCGCCAGCAGCCCGGGGGGAACGGAGACCCAGTACTTC. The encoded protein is CASSPGGTETQYF.

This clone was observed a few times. The CDR3 DNA follows: TGCGCCAGCAGCAGGGACGGGACAGGAGAAGAGACCCAGTACTTC. Amino acid sequence: CASSRDGTGEETQYF. The chain couples TRBV5-1 to TRBJ2-5, with 8 nucleotides matching TRBD1. Germline V lookup: CDR1 SGHRS, CDR2 YFSETQ. The CDR3 totals 15 residues. J gave up 3 bases and V 4 bases, and 8 bases lay outside the gene matches.

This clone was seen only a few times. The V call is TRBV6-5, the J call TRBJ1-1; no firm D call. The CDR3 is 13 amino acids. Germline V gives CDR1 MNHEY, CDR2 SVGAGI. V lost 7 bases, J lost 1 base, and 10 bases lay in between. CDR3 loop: CASTDLQNTEAFF. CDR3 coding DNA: TGTGCCAGCACCGATTTACAGAACACTGAAGCTTTCTTT.

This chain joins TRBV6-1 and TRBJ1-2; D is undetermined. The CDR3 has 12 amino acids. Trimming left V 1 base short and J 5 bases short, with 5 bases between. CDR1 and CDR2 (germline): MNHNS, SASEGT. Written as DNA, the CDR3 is TGTGCCAGCAGTGAAGAACAGTATGGCTACACCTTC. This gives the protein CASSEEQYGYTF.

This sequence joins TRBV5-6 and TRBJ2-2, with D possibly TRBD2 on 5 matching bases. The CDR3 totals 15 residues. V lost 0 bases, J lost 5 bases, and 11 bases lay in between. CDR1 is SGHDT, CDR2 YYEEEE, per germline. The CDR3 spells CASSLAFRGTGELFF. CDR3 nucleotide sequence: TGTGCCAGCAGCTTGGCCTTCAGAGGGACCGGGGAGCTGTTTTTT.

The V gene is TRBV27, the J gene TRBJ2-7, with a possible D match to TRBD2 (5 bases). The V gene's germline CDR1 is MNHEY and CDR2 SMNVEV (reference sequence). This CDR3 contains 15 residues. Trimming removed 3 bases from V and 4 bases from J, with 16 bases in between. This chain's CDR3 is CASSFGGQAGYEQYF. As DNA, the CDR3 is TGTGCCAGCAGTTTCGGAGGCCAGGCAGGATACGAGCAGTACTTC.